This T cell receptor (beta chain) comes out of a study of early T cells in non-severe SARS-CoV-2 infection. Study-wide results and limits: Reliance on VDJdb matching favored anti-spike CD8 responses; private and CD4 specificities were missed.

V lost 5 bases and J 5 bases, leaving 18 bases between the germline ends. The CDR3 runs 15 residues. Germline V gene data show CDR1 as SGHTA and CDR2 as FQGNSA. TCRdb analysed the 5' RACE reads with MiXCR anew, one entry per CDR3 protein. Of 100,000 to 130,000 distinct CDR3 sequences listed, 8.5% to 14% are singletons. With regard to this clonotype: Its matching antigen is unknown.

The chain joins TRBV7-2 to TRBJ1-2; tentative D call: TRBD1 (5 bases). Material for sequencing was whole blood. The receptor was isolated from an adult who was a healthcare worker with PCR-confirmed SARS-CoV-2 infection or an uninfected control (not recorded which). CDR3 coding DNA: TGTGCCAGCAGCGTAGGCGGGGGAGGCGGGTATGGCTACACCTTC. This sequence encodes CASSVGGGGGYGYTF.